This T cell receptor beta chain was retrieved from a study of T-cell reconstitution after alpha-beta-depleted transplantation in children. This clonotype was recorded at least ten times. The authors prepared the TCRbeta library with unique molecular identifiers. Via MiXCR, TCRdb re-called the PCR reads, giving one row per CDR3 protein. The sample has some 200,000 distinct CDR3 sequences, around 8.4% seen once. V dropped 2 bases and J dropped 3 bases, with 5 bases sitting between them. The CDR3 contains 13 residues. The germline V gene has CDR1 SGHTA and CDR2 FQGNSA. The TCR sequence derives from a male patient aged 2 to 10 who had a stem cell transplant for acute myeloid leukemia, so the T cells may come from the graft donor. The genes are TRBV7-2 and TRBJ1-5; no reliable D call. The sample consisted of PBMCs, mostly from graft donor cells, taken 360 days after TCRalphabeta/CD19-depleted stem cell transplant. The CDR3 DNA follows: TGTGCCAGCAGCTTACAGGACAATCAGCCCCAGCATTTT. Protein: CASSLQDNQPQHF.